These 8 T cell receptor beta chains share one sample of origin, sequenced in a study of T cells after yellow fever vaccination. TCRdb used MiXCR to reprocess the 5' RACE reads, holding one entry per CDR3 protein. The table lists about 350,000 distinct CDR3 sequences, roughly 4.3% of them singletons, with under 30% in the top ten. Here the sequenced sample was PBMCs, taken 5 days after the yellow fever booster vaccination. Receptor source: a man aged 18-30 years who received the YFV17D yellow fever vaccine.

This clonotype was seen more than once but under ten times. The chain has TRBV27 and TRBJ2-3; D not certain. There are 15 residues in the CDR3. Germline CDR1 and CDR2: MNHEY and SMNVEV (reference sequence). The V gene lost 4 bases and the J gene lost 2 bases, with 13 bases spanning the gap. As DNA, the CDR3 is TGTGCCAGCAGTTGGCGCGCTACTCTCACAGATACGCAGTATTTT. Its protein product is CASSWRATLTDTQYF.

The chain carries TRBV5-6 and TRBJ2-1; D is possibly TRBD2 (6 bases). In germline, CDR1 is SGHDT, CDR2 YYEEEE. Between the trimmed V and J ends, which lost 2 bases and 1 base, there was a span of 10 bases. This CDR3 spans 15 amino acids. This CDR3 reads CASSFDGRSYNEQFF. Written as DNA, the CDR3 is TGTGCCAGCAGCTTTGATGGGAGGTCCTACAATGAGCAGTTCTTC.

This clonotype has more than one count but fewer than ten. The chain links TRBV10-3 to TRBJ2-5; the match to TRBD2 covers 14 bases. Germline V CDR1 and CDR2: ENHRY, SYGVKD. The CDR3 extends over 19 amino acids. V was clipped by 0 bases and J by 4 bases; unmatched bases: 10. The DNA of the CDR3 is TGTGCCATCAGTGAGTCGCCGGGACTAGCGGGGGTAGACCGAGAGACCCAGTACTTC. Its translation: CAISESPGLAGVDRETQYF.

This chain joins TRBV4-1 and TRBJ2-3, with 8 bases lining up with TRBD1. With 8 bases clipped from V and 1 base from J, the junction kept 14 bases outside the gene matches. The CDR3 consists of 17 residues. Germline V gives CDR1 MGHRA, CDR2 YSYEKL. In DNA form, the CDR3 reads TGCGCCAGCCGAGGCAGGGGGCGCAAAGGGGGCACAGATACGCAGTATTTT. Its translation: CASRGRGRKGGTDTQYF.

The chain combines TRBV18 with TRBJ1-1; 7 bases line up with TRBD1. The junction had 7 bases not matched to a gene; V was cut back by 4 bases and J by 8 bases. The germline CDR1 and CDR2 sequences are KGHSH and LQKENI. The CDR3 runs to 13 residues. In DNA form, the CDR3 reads TGTGCCAGCTCACAAGAGACAGGGAGCGAAGCTTTCTTT. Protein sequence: CASSQETGSEAFF.

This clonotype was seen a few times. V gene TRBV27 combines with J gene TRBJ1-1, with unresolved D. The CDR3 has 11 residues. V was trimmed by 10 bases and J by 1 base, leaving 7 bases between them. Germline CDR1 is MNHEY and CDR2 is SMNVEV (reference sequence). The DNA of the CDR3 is TGTGCCACCGCGTCGAACACTGAAGCTTTCTTT. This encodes CATASNTEAFF.

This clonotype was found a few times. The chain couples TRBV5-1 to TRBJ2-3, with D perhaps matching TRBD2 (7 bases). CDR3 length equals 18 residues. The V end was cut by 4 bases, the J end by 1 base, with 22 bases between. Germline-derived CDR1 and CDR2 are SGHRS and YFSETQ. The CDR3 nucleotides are TGCGCCAGCAGCCTGGCAGGGGCGGCGGGGGCCCGCACAGATACGCAGTATTTT. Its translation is CASSLAGAAGARTDTQYF.

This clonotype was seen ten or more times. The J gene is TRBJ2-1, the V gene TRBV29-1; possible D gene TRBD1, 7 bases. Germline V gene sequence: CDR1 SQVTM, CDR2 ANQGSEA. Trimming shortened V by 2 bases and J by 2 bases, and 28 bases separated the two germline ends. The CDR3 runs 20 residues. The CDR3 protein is CSVEPRRPQGGDGPYNEQFF. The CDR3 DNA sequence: TGCAGCGTTGAACCCCGACGCCCCCAGGGGGGCGACGGCCCCTACAATGAGCAGTTCTTC.